This T cell receptor beta chain was retrieved from a study of blood T cell repertoires in COVID-19 (dated by TCRdb to 2019 to 2021). Looking at the study overall: Samples covering the acute and convalescent phases of COVID-19 were provided by collaborators in the United States, Italy and Spain. The material from the prospective study consisted of cDNA or gDNA derived from T cells, B-cell-depleted T cells, or PBMCs. Subjects who had been exposed to COVID-19, were actively infected with it, or had recovered from it provided the deeply sampled blood TCRbeta repertoires that made up the dataset. The repertoires were released in a freely available public database intended as a resource for research on the immune response to SARS-CoV-2. The samples were drawn from two sources: the first 160 participants of the ongoing ImmuneRACE study, and fewer than 1,500 subjects contributed by 6 global collaborators. Sample metadata almost always included a de-identified subject ID, COVID-19 status, age in years and sex. Where HLA class I and class II types were available, the types were taken from metadata supplied by the sample provider, not from assay-based typing.

CDR1 and CDR2 are drawn from the germline V gene: SGHTA, FQGNSA. V is shortened by 6 bases, J by 5 bases, and the region joining them spans 20 bases. The CDR3 spans 16 residues, from the cysteine through the phenylalanine. The sequence is cut down to CDR3 DNA, 48 bases in frame from base 1. As concerns this clone: No antigen is known for it. Base qualities were left out, and no much larger clone turns up one base away.

The paper as a whole reports these results and caveats: The quantity of clinical and demographic metadata differed by source and by participant and was supplied without curation.

TCRbeta CDR3 regions were amplified from genomic DNA by means of the immunoSEQ Assay, a bias-controlled multiplex PCR. The published analysis was carried out like this. Nucleated cell counts per sample were estimated from amplification of reference gene primers within the assay. To quantify the absolute abundance of each unique TCRbeta CDR3 rearrangement, sequence reads were collapsed and filtered. For each sample, productive Simpson clonality was calculated by taking the square root of Simpson's diversity index across productive rearrangements. TCRdb provides this immuneACCESS table in a form limited to in-frame rearrangements. Some clones are lacking; in checked studies, under half of them reflect an unresolved V gene, and why the rest are absent is not known. V and J calls and clone size are given by that table; D and trimming were obtained from the DNA. The sample records 55,000 to 65,000 clones, 70% to 90% of which are singletons. The ten largest account for about 30% of the sample.

One collaborating source in Seattle enrolled patients during active infection and followed them longitudinally through the course of disease. The collaborating institutions used their own protocols to collect whole blood in K2EDTA tubes. Collaborator samples were shipped for TCRbeta analysis as frozen whole blood, isolated PBMCs, or DNA extracted from either sample type. Recombination connected TRBV7-2 to TRBJ2-1; TRBD1 could be the D gene, as 6 bases match. The receptor was isolated from a man in his fifties or sixties with COVID-19, enrolled during active disease. Source material: peripheral blood. The CDR3 region has the sequence CASSPGRRGGNNEQFF. The DNA reads as follows: TGTGCCAGCAGTCCAGGTCGCAGGGGCGGCAACAATGAGCAGTTCTTC.